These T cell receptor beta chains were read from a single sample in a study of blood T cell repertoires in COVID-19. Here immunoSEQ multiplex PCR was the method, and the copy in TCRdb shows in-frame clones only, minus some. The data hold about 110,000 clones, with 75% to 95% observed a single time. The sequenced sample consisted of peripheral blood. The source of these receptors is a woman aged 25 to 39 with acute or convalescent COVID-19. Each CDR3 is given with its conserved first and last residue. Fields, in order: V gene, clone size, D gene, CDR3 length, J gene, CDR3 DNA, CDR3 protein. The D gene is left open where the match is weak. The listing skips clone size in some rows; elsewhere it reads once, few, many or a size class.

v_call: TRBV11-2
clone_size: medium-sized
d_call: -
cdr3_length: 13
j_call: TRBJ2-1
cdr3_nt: TGTGCCAGCAGCTTCCCCACAGGGCCTGAGCAGTTCTTC
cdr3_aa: CASSFPTGPEQFF

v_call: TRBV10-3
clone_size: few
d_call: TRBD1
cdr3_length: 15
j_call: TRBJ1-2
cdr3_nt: TGTGCCATCAGTGGGGGACAGGGCCAAAACTATGGCTACACCTTC
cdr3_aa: CAISGGQGQNYGYTF

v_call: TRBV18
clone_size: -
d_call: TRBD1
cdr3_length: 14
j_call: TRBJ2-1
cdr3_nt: TGTGCCAGCTCACCGGGACAGGTAAACAATGAGCAGTTCTTC
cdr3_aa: CASSPGQVNNEQFF

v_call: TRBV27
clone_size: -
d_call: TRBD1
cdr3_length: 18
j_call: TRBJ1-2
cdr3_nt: TGTGCCAGCAGTTTAGCCCCCTCGACAGGGGGAACTAACTATGGCTACACCTTC
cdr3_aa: CASSLAPSTGGTNYGYTF

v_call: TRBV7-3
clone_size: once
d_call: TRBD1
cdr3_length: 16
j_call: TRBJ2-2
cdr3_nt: TGTGCCAGCAGCTCCCCGGGACAGGGGGGCACCGGGGAGCTGTTTTTT
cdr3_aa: CASSSPGQGGTGELFF

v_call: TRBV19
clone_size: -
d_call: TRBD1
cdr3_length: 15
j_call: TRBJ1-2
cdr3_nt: TGTGCCAGTAGTCTTCGGACAGGGGGCGCCTATGGCTACACCTTC
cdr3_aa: CASSLRTGGAYGYTF

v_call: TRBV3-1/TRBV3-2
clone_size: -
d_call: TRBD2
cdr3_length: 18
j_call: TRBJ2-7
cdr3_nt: TGTGCCAGCAGCCAAGACCCCTCGACTAGCGGGAGCTTATACGAGCAGTACTTC
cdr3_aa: CASSQDPSTSGSLYEQYF

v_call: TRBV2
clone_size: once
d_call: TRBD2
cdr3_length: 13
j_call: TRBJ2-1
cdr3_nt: TGTGCCATCCCGGGAGGGAGCTTGGATGAGCAGTTCTTC
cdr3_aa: CAIPGGSLDEQFF

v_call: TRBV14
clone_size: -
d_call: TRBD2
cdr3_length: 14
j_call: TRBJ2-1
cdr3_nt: TGTGCCAGCACCTCACTAGCGGGCCTCAATGAGCAGTTCTTC
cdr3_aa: CASTSLAGLNEQFF

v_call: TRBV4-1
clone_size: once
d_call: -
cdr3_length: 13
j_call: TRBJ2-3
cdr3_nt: TGCGCCAGCAGCCCGCAGCGAGGAGATACGCAGTATTTT
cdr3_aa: CASSPQRGDTQYF

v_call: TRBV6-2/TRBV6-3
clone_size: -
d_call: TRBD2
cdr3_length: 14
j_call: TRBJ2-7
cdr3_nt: TGTGCCAGCAGCAGACTAGCGGGTTCCTACGAGCAGTACTTC
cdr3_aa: CASSRLAGSYEQYF

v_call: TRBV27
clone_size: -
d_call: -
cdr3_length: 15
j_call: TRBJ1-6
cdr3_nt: TGTGCCAGCAGTTTAGGGAGCTCCTATAATTCACCCCTCCACTTT
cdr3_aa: CASSLGSSYNSPLHF

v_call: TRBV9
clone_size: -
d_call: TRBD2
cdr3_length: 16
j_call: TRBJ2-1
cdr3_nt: TGTGCCAGCAGCGTAGGCGGGGGGATTTGGGACAATGAGCAGTTCTTC
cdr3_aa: CASSVGGGIWDNEQFF

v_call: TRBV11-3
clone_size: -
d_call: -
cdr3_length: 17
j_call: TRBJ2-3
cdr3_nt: TGTGCCAGCAGCCCCAGGGGCCGGGACGGCCCCACAGATACGCAGTATTTT
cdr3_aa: CASSPRGRDGPTDTQYF

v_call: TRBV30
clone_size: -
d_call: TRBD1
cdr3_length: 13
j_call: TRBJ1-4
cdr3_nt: TGTGCCTGGGCGACAGGGTGGGATGAAAAACTGTTTTTT
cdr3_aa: CAWATGWDEKLFF

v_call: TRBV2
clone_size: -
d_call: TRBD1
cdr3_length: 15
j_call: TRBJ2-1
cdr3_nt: TGTGCCAGCAGTGCCCGGACAGGGACCCACAATGAGCAGTTCTTC
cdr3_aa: CASSARTGTHNEQFF

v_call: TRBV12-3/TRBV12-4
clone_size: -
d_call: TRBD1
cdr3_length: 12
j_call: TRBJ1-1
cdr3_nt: TGTGCCAGCAGGAGGACAGGGGGACAAGCTTTCTTT
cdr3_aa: CASRRTGGQAFF

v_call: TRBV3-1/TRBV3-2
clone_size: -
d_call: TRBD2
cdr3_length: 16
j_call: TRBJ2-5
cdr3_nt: TGTGCCAGCAGCCAAGGAGGAGCGGGGTACCAAGAGACCCAGTACTTC
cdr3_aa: CASSQGGAGYQETQYF

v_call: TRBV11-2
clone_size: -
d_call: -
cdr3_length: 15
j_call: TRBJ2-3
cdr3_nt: TGTGCCAGCAGCCCGGGGGTCAGTAGCACAGATACGCAGTATTTT
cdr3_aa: CASSPGVSSTDTQYF

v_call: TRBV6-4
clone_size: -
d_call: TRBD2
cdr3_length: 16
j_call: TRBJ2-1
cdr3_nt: TGTGCCAGCAGTCCCTCGTTACTAGCGGGAGGGCCTCTCCAGTTCTTC
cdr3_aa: CASSPSLLAGGPLQFF

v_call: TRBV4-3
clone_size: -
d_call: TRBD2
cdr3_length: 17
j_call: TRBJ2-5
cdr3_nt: TGCGCCAGCAGCCCCTCGGGACTAGCGGGGGACCAAGAGACCCAGTACTTC
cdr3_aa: CASSPSGLAGDQETQYF

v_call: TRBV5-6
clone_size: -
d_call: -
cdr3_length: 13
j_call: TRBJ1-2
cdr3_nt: TGTGCCAGCAGCTTGATGGGGACTTTAGGCTACACCTTC
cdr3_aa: CASSLMGTLGYTF

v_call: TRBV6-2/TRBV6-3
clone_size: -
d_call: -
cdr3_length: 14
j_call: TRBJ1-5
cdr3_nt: TGTGCCAGCAGTTACGGGGCGCGGATTCAGCCCCAGCATTTT
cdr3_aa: CASSYGARIQPQHF

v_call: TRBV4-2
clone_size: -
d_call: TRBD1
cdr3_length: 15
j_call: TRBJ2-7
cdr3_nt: TGTGCCAGCAGCCAAGTTGAGGGGGCCACCTACGAGCAGTACTTC
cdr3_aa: CASSQVEGATYEQYF

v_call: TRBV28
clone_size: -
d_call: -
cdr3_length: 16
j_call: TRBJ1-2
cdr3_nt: TGTGCCAGCAGTTTATACCGGACCCGGGGAAAATATGGCTACACCTTC
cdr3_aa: CASSLYRTRGKYGYTF

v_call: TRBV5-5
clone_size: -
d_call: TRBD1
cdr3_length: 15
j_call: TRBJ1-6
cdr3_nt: TGTGCCAGCAGCTTGGAACAGGGGCAAAATTCACCCCTCCACTTT
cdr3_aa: CASSLEQGQNSPLHF

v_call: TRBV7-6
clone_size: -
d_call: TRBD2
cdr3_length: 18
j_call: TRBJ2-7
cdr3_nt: TGTGCCAGCAGCTCCAACCCCCCAGCGGGGGGTGTTTCCTACGAGCAGTACTTC
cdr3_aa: CASSSNPPAGGVSYEQYF

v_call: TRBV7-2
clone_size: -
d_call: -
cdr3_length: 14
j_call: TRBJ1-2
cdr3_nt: TGTGCCAGCACCCTAGTTGGAGTCGACTATGGCTACACCTTC
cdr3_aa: CASTLVGVDYGYTF

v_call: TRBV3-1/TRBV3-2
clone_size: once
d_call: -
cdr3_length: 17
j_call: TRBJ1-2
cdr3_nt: TGTGCCAGCAGCCAAGATCCCCGGGGGGGCTGTAACTATGGCTACACCTTC
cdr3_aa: CASSQDPRGGCNYGYTF

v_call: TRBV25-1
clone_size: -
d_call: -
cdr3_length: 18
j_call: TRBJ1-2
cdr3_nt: TGTGCCAGCAGTGAAGGGGGAGGAAGTAGAAAATCCAACTATGGCTACACCTTC
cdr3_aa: CASSEGGGSRKSNYGYTF

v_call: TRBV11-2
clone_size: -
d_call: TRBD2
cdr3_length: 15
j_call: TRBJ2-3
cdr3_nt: TGTGCCAGCAGCTTAGCGGGCGGGGGGGCAGATACGCAGTATTTT
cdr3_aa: CASSLAGGGADTQYF

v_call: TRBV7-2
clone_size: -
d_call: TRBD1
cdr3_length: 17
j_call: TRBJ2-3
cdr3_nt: TGTGCCAGCAGCCCTTGGACAGGGGGGGTGGCCACAGATACGCAGTATTTT
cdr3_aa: CASSPWTGGVATDTQYF

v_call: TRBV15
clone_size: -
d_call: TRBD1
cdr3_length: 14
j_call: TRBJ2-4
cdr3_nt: TGTGCCACCAGCAGAGGAGGCAGGGGGCGTTCAGGGTACTTC
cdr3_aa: CATSRGGRGRSGYF

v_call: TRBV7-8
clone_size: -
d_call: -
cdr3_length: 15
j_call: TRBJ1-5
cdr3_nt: TGTGCCAGCAGCCGTTACCCGGGACAAGATCAGCCCCAGCATTTT
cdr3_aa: CASSRYPGQDQPQHF

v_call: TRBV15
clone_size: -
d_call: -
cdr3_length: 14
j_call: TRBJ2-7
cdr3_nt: TGTGCCACCAGCAGGGCTTTAAGCTCCTACGAGCAGTACTTC
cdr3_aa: CATSRALSSYEQYF

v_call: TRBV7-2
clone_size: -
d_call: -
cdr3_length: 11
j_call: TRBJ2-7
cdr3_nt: TGTGCCAGCAGCAATCGCTACGAGCAGTACTTC
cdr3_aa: CASSNRYEQYF

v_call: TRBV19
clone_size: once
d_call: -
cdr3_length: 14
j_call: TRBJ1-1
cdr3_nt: TGTGCCAGTAGTATATCCCGGGGAGCCACTGAAGCTTTCTTT
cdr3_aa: CASSISRGATEAFF

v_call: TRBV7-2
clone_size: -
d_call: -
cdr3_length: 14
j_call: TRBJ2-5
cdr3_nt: TGTGCCAGCAGCTTAGTGGCCTTGGAAGAGACCCAGTACTTC
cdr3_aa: CASSLVALEETQYF

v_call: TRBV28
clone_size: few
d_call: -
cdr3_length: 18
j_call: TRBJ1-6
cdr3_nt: TGTGCCAGCAGTTTATCTACAGGGTTGGGCTCCTATAATTCACCCCTCCACTTT
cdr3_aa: CASSLSTGLGSYNSPLHF

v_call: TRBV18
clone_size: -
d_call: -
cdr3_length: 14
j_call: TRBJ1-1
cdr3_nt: TGTGCCAGCTCACCTCTACAGGTGAACACTGAAGCTTTCTTT
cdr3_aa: CASSPLQVNTEAFF

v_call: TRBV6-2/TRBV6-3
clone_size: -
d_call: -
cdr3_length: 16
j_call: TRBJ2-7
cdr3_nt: TGTGCCAGCAGTTACTCGGAACAGCGGATATCCTACGAGCAGTACTTC
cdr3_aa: CASSYSEQRISYEQYF

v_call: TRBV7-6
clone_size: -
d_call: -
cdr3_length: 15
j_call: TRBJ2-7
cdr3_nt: TGTGCCAGCAGCTTTGCTAGCTATCAAACGTACGAGCAGTACTTC
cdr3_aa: CASSFASYQTYEQYF

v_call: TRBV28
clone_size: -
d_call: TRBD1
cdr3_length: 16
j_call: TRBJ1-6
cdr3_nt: TGTGCCAGCAGTTCCTTCGGGACAGGCGATAATTCACCCCTCCACTTT
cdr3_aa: CASSSFGTGDNSPLHF

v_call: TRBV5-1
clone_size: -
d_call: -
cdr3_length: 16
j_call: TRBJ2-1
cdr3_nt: TGCGCCAGCAGCTTCGAACTCACACAGGGTCGCAATGAGCAGTTCTTC
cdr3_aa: CASSFELTQGRNEQFF

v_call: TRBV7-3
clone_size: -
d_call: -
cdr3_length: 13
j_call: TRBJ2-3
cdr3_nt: TGTGCCAGCAGCTTTACTTTCACAGATACGCAGTATTTT
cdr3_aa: CASSFTFTDTQYF

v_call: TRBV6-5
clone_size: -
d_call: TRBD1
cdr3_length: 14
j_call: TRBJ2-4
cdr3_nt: TGTGCCAGCAGTAACTGGGACAGGGGGGACATTCAGTACTTC
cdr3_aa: CASSNWDRGDIQYF

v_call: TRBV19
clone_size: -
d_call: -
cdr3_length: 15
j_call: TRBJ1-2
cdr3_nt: TGTGCCAGTAGTACTCACAGGGACGGTTCTTATGGCTACACCTTC
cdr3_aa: CASSTHRDGSYGYTF

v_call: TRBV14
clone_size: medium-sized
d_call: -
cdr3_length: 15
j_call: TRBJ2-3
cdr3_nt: TGTGCCAGCAGCCAAGGGGTAGCGCTCACAGATACGCAGTATTTT
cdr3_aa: CASSQGVALTDTQYF

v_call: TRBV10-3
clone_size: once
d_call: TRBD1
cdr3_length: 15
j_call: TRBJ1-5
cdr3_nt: TGTGCCATCAGTGAAGGACAGGGGGCTGTCCAGCCCCAGCATTTT
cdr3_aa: CAISEGQGAVQPQHF

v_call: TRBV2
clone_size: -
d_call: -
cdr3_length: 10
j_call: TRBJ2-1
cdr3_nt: TGTGCCTCAGCCGGGAATGAGCAGTTCTTC
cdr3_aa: CASAGNEQFF

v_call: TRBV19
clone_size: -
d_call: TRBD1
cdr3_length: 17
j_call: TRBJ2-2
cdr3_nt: TGTGCCAGTAGTAGCCCGACAGGGGTTTCGAACACCGGGGAGCTGTTTTTT
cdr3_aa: CASSSPTGVSNTGELFF

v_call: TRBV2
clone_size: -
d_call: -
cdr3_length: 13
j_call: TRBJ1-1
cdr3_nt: TGTGCCAGCATCCCTCCAGGGTTAACTGAAGCTTTCTTT
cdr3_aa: CASIPPGLTEAFF

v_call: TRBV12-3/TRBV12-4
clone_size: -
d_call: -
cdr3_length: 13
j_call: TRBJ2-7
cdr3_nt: TGTGCCAGCAGTTTATCAGGGTTCAACGAGCAGTACTTC
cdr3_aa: CASSLSGFNEQYF

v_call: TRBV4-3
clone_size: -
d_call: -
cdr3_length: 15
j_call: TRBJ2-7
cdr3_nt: TGCGCCAGCAGCCAAGGGAGGGACGTCTCCTACGAGCAGTACTTC
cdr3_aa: CASSQGRDVSYEQYF

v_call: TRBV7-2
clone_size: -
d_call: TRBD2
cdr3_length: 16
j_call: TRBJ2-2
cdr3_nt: TGTGCCAGCAGCTTTACAGCGGGGGGGCGGACCGGGGAGCTGTTTTTT
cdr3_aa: CASSFTAGGRTGELFF

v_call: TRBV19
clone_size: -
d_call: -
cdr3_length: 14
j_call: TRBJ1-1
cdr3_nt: TGTGCCAGTAGTGGATGGGACAAACCCCCCGCGGCTTTCTTT
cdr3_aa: CASSGWDKPPAAFF

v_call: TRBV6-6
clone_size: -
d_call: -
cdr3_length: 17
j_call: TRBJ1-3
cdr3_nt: TGTGCCAGCAGTCCAGTCGAGGGACACTTCGCCGGAAACACCATATATTTT
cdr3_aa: CASSPVEGHFAGNTIYF

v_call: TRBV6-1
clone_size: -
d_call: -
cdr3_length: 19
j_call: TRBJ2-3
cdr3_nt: TGTGCCAGCAGTGAAGCGCTGGTTCCAGCGGAGGGCCGCACAGATACGCAGTATTTT
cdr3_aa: CASSEALVPAEGRTDTQYF